The source of this TCR beta chain is a study of OX40 agonist ivuxolimab in advanced cancers. Overall study context: People in dose escalation had one of these cancers: hepatocellular carcinoma, melanoma, renal cell or head and neck cancer. Study findings and constraints: The average count of expanded clones was higher among CD8+ T cells than among CD4+. At 0.1 to 3.0 mg/kg, clonal expansion of CD4+ and CD8+ blood T cells had occurred by week 6.

Unmatched junction bases numbered 3, after V lost 2 bases and J lost 2 bases. This CDR3 spans 14 amino acids. CDR1 GTSNPN and CDR2 SVGIG come from the germline V gene (reference sequence). Generated by immunoSEQ multiplex PCR, the TCRdb table keeps only in-frame clones and is missing some. Counted here are roughly 100,000 clones, around 90% occurring once; the ten biggest clones make up over 0.7%. To note about this clone: Its antigen is as yet unknown.

The input for sequencing was CD4+ or CD8+ T cells sorted from blood, taken in a trial of the OX40 agonist ivuxolimab. J is TRBJ1-1 and V is TRBV30, with 9 nucleotides matching TRBD1. This receptor was identified in an adult with an advanced solid tumor such as melanoma, head and neck, liver or kidney cancer. This chain's CDR3 is CAWSRGQGNTEAFF. In nucleotides, the CDR3 is TGTGCCTGGAGTCGGGGACAGGGAAACACTGAAGCTTTCTTT. The complete variable domain, with remaining parts taken from reference TRBV30 and TRBJ1-1, reads SQTIHQWPATLVQPVGSPLSLECTVEGTSNPNLYWYRQAAGRGLQLLFYSVGIGQISSEVPQNLSASRPQDRQFILSSKKLLLSDSGFYLCAWSRGQGNTEAFFGQGTRLTVV.